Given below is one TCR beta chain in context. The antigen remains unidentified. The sample belongs to a study of T cell responses to AZD1222 COVID-19 vaccine. Study-wide background: Second-dose timings of about 4 or about 12 weeks were pooled. Study observations and caveats: Just a handful of AZD1222 recipients tested seropositive at baseline.

Sequenced by immunoSEQ multiplex PCR; TCRdb stores in-frame clones only, minus some. The data contain more than 95,000 clones, 75% to 90% of them singletons. V was cut by 2 bases and J by 4 bases, with 12 bases left in between. This CDR3 contains 14 residues. Germline lookup yields CDR1 SGHDT and CDR2 YYEEEE. The sequence was collected from an adult in good health. This specimen was peripheral blood, taken on day 0 of AZD1222 vaccination. V and J are TRBV5-6 and TRBJ1-2; no clear D gene. The CDR3 sequence is CASSFNGPAYGYTF. The CDR3 DNA follows: TGTGCCAGCAGCTTCAACGGACCCGCCTATGGCTACACCTTC.